This entry concerns a single TCR beta chain. The source of the sample is a study of blood T cell repertoires in COVID-19. Produced via immunoSEQ multiplex PCR; TCRdb's table is partial and in-frame only. This table has roughly 69,000 clones, approximately 87% appearing once. The CDR3 has 14 residues. Germline loops: CDR1 KGHSH, CDR2 LQKENI. With 6 bases removed from V and 4 bases from J, the gap between germline ends came to 16 bases. The TCR comes from a middle-aged man with active COVID-19. Sequencing was performed on peripheral blood. The rearrangement joins TRBV18 to TRBJ2-7; perhaps TRBD2 as D (5 bases). This CDR3 is CASSMGEGEYEQYF. The CDR3 region has the DNA TGTGCCAGCTCCATGGGCGAGGGCGAATACGAGCAGTACTTC.